The sequence of this T cell receptor (beta chain) was determined in a study of Ad26.COV2.S vaccination and SARS-CoV-2 variants. Study background: As a participant in COV1001, the donor was in the Ad26.COV2.S trial arm.

Treatment: 19 received Ad26.COV2.S at low or high dose, single or two shots; roughly five received placebo; per-sample allocation not given. The samples date from day 63 after the first vaccine or placebo injection. The donor's status was that of an adult aged 18-55 years in Boston. In the case of this clone: The sample contains more than one DNA sequence encoding this CDR3.

Libraries were prepared by immunoSEQ multiplex PCR; TCRdb keeps only in-frame clonotypes and omits some of them. Counted here are around 400,000 clones, approximately 83% occurring once; the ten biggest clones make up approximately 7.8%. This TCR was sampled from a person between 18 and 65 years old who received the Ad26.COV2.S COVID-19 vaccine or a placebo. The starting material was peripheral blood, obtained in a trial of Ad26.COV2.S vaccine versus placebo.

The CDR3 coding sequence is TGTGCCAGCTCACCCGGGACAGTCTATGGCTACACCTTC. It is translated as CASSPGTVYGYTF. V usage is TRBV18 and J usage is TRBJ1-2; 7 bases align to TRBD1. There are 13 residues in the CDR3. The germline V gene encodes CDR1 KGHSH and CDR2 LQKENI. Unmatched junction bases numbered 2, after V lost 3 bases and J lost 4 bases.